A single sample is the source of the 20 T cell receptor beta chains below, sequenced in a study of blood T cell repertoires in COVID-19. The protocol was immunoSEQ multiplex PCR, while the TCRdb copy is restricted to in-frame clones and leaves out a portion. The sample contains 130,000 to 150,000 clones, approximately 82% of which appear only once. Specimen: peripheral blood. These receptors were obtained from a man aged 60-69 years with active or convalescent COVID-19.

This chain links TRBV11-3 with TRBJ2-7; D possibly corresponds to TRBD2 (5 bases). The ends were cut back, 1 base at V and 4 bases at J, with 11 bases in the middle. Germline-derived CDR1 and CDR2 are SGHNT and YENEEA. The CDR3 spans 14 residues. DNA for the CDR3: TGTGCCAGCAGCTTAGCGGGAAGGCCTTACGAGCAGTACGTC. Protein sequence: CASSLAGRPYEQYV.

In its sample, this clone was seen many times. In nucleotides, the CDR3 is TGCGCCAGCAGCCAAGCCGGGACTAGCCAACATGAGCAGTTCTTC. Translating gives CASSQAGTSQHEQFF. The chain employs TRBV4-3 and TRBJ2-1; TRBD2 agrees at 9 bases. The germline V gene encodes CDR1 LGHNA and CDR2 YSLEER. There are 15 residues in the CDR3. V lost 1 base, J lost 8 bases, and 6 bases stayed unmatched.

This chain connects TRBV19 to TRBJ1-4; possibly TRBD1 for D (6 bases). V was pared by 3 bases and J by 4 bases, with 12 bases between. The CDR3 runs 15 residues. Germline values: CDR1 LNHDA, CDR2 SQIVND (reference sequence). The CDR3 coding sequence is TGTGCCAGTAGTATCCAGGGGCAACTTAATGAAAAACTGTTTTTT. This sequence encodes CASSIQGQLNEKLFF.

J is TRBJ2-3 and V is TRBV18, with TRBD1 as a possible D gene (6 bases). This CDR3 comprises 15 residues. Germline V CDR1 and CDR2: KGHSH, LQKENI. The V gene lost 2 bases and the J gene lost 1 base, with 10 bases spanning the gap. The CDR3 DNA follows: TGTGCCAGCTCACCAGGGACACAACGCACAGATACGCAGTATTTT. Translation gives CASSPGTQRTDTQYF.

V is TRBV30 and J is TRBJ1-1; the match to TRBD1 covers 12 bases. This CDR3 comprises 18 residues. Germline assignment: CDR1 GTSNPN and CDR2 SVGIG (reference sequence). V lost 0 bases, J lost 2 bases, and 10 bases stayed unmatched. CDR3 DNA sequence: TGTGCCTGGAGTGTACATAGAGCGGGACAGGGGGCTAACACTGAAGCTTTCTTT. The encoded protein is CAWSVHRAGQGANTEAFF.

V is TRBV5-6 and J is TRBJ1-1, with a weak D call TRBD1 (5 bases). This CDR3 contains 13 residues. V was shortened by 0 bases and J by 11 bases, with 14 bases between the two germline ends. Per the germline V gene, CDR1 is SGHDT and CDR2 is YYEEEE. This CDR3 reads CASSLGGWMRAFF. The CDR3, as DNA: TGTGCCAGCAGCTTGGGGGGCTGGATGAGGGCTTTCTTT. The variable domain in full, with the rest retrieved from reference TRBV5-6 and TRBJ1-1, is DAGVTQSPTHLIKTRGQQVTLRCSPKSGHDTVSWYQQALGQGPQFIFQYYEEEERQRGNFPDRFSGHQFPNYSSELNVNALLLGDSALYLCASSLGGWMRAFFGQGTRLTVV.

The V call is TRBV5-1, the J call TRBJ1-3; 7 bases line up with TRBD1. The germline CDR1 and CDR2 sequences are SGHRS and YFSETQ. Trimming cost V 3 bases and J 8 bases; bases outside gene matches: 8. The CDR3 runs to 14 residues. The CDR3 reads CASSSGDSRDTIYF. For the CDR3, the DNA is TGCGCCAGCAGCTCGGGGGACAGTCGGGACACCATATATTTT. The whole variable domain, filled in from reference TRBV5-1 and TRBJ1-3, reads KAGVTQTPRYLIKTRGQQVTLSCSPISGHRSVSWYQQTPGQGLQFLFEYFSETQRNKGNFPGRFSGRQFSNSRSEMNVSTLELGDSALYLCASSSGDSRDTIYFGEGSWLTVV.

CDR3 region: CASSQDPGFQPQHF. In nucleotides, the CDR3 is TGCGCCAGCAGCCAAGATCCGGGGTTTCAGCCCCAGCATTTT. The chain links TRBV4-1 to TRBJ1-5, with no clear D. The germline V gene encodes CDR1 MGHRA and CDR2 YSYEKL. The CDR3 sequence is 14 residues long. The germline V and J ends were trimmed by 0 bases and 6 bases, with 9 bases remaining between them.

This chain uses TRBV25-1 with TRBJ1-1; 10 bases align to TRBD1. The CDR3 is 15 amino acids. Germline assignment: CDR1 MGHDK and CDR2 SYGVNS. V gave up 1 base and J gave up 5 bases; unmatched junction bases: 4. CDR3: CASSESTGGSTEAFF. The CDR3 DNA is TGTGCCAGCAGTGAATCGACAGGGGGCTCTACTGAAGCTTTCTTT.

The chain's CDR3 is CASSQDPRGEQFF. DNA for the CDR3: TGTGCCAGCAGCCAAGATCCAAGGGGCGAGCAGTTCTTC. The V gene is TRBV3-1 (or the pseudogene TRBV3-2), the J gene TRBJ2-1; tentative D call: TRBD1 (5 bases). CDR1 is LGHDT, CDR2 YNNKEL, per germline (reference sequence). The CDR3 length is 13 residues. V was clipped by 0 bases and J by 10 bases, with 10 bases between them.

The chain employs TRBV25-1 and TRBJ1-6, with TRBD1 as a possible D gene (5 bases). This CDR3 is 14 amino acids long. V shed 3 bases and J shed 9 bases, with 12 bases lying between them. Germline CDR1 and CDR2: MGHDK and SYGVNS. CDR3 region: CASSELRGGSPLHF. The CDR3 DNA reads as TGTGCCAGCAGTGAGTTAAGGGGAGGTTCACCCCTCCACTTT.

This clone was seen a few times. The chain recombines TRBV7-9 with TRBJ1-2, with 8 bases fitting TRBD1. The CDR3 extends over 16 amino acids. J gave up 4 bases and V 5 bases, and 12 bases lay outside the gene matches. CDR1 and CDR2 (germline): SEHNR, FQNEAQ (reference sequence). CDR3: CASSTETGALFYGYTF. The CDR3, as DNA: TGTGCCAGCAGCACCGAGACAGGGGCCCTCTTCTATGGCTACACCTTC.

In its sample, this clone was seen once. V is TRBV10-3 and J is TRBJ2-7; TRBD1 might be the D (6 bases). Trimming removed 10 bases at V and 2 bases at J, with 15 bases between. CDR3 length equals 13 residues. CDR1 and CDR2 (germline): ENHRY, SYGVKD. The CDR3 reads CATNPGTTYEQYF. The CDR3 bases are TGTGCCACGAATCCCGGGACAACCTACGAGCAGTACTTC.

The chain links TRBV27 to TRBJ2-7, with D maybe TRBD2 (6 bases). Looked up from germline, CDR1 is MNHEY and CDR2 is SMNVEV (reference sequence). V lost 5 bases, J lost 6 bases, and 23 bases lay in between. This CDR3 is built from 16 residues. CDR3 sequence (DNA): TGTGCCAGCAGTCCCAACGCCCCCGGGAGCGGCCGCGAGCAGTACTTC. As protein: CASSPNAPGSGREQYF.

This clone is classed as large (0.1 to 1%). The V gene is TRBV5-1, the J gene TRBJ2-2; TRBD2 is a possible D gene (6 bases). Germline V gene lookup returns CDR1 SGHRS and CDR2 YFSETQ. Deletions cut 4 bases from V and 3 bases from J, with 10 bases between. This CDR3 is 14 amino acids long. This CDR3 is CASSAGSYTGELFF. The CDR3 nucleotides read TGCGCCAGCAGCGCCGGGAGTTACACCGGGGAGCTGTTTTTT.

This chain connects TRBV11-2 to TRBJ1-3; the D is unclear. The V end was cut by 0 bases, the J end by 4 bases, with 4 bases between. The CDR3 covers 13 residues. CDR1 and CDR2 (germline): SGHAT, FQNNGV. DNA of the CDR3: TGTGCCAGCAGCTTAGACTCCGGAAACACCATATATTTT. Protein: CASSLDSGNTIYF.

The V gene is TRBV7-2, the J gene TRBJ1-1, with 8 bases lining up with TRBD1. CDR1 is SGHTA and CDR2 is FQGNSA in the germline V gene. There are 15 residues in the CDR3. The ends lost 5 bases at V and 2 bases at J; junction bases unmatched: 7. The CDR3 here is CASSTRTGTNTEAFF. In DNA form, the CDR3 reads TGTGCCAGCAGCACCCGGACAGGGACCAACACTGAAGCTTTCTTT.

As regards this clone: Sequence at one end of the junction differs from germline and may be a read error. The chain combines TRBV19 with TRBJ1-2; 7 bases agree with TRBD1. The CDR3 sequence is 14 residues long. From germline, CDR1 is LNHDA and CDR2 SQIVND (reference sequence). CDR3 bases: TGTGCCAGTAGTCCAGGACAGGCACTCTATGACTACACCTTC. Amino acid sequence: CASSPGQALYDYTF.

This clone was seen ten or more times. This chain joins TRBV19 and TRBJ2-5; D might be TRBD1 (5 bases). CDR3 length equals 13 residues. V gave up 1 base and J gave up 7 bases, with 10 bases separating them. Germline values: CDR1 LNHDA, CDR2 SQIVND (reference sequence). CDR3 region: CASSIGGGATQYF. CDR3 bases: TGTGCCAGTAGTATAGGCGGTGGGGCGACCCAGTACTTC. Full variable domain (missing parts from reference TRBV19 and TRBJ2-5): DGGITQSPKYLFRKEGQNVTLSCEQNLNHDAMYWYRQDPGQGLRLIYYSQIVNDFQKGDIAEGYSVSREKKESFPLTVTSAQKNPTAFYLCASSIGGGATQYFGPGTRLLVL.

V usage is TRBV6-6 and J usage is TRBJ1-2, with TRBD1 matching over 8 bases. The CDR3 is 13 amino acids. In germline, CDR1 is MNHNY, CDR2 SVGAGI (reference sequence). J lost 6 bases, V lost 5 bases, and 5 bases had no gene match. The CDR3 region is CASSSPGGDGYTF. For the CDR3, the DNA is TGTGCCAGCAGTAGCCCAGGGGGCGATGGCTACACCTTC.